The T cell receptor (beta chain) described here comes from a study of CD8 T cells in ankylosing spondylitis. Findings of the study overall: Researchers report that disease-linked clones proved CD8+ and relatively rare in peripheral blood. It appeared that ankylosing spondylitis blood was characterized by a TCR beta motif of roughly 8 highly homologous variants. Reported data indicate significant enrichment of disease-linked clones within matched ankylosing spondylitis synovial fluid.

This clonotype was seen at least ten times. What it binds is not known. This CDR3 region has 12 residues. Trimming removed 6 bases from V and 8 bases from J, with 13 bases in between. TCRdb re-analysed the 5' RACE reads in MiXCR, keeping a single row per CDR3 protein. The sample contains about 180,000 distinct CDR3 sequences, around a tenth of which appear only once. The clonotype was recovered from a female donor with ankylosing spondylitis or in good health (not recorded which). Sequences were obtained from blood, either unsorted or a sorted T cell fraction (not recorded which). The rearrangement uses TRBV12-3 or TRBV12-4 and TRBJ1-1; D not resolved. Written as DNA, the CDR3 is TGTGCCAGCAGCCGACACCGTTACGAAGCTTTCTTT. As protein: CASSRHRYEAFF.